Each of the 10 T cell receptor beta chains below was sequenced from the same sample in a study of radiation and T cells in renal cell carcinoma. As for time point: baseline pretreatment blood. Specified treatment: 15 Gy SBRT to primary tumor, nephrectomy 4 weeks later. The data were produced by immunoSEQ multiplex PCR, yet TCRdb's version contains in-frame clones alone and is incomplete. Of 100,000 to 150,000 clones listed, around 84% are singletons. The sample was blood, taken from a patient whose treatment included radiotherapy and nephrectomy. The receptors stem from an older woman with renal cell carcinoma.

V and J are TRBV15 and TRBJ2-1; the match to TRBD2 covers 9 bases. Germline CDR1 LNHNV, CDR2 YYDKDF (reference sequence). CDR3 length equals 13 residues. The trim removed 9 bases at V and 3 bases at J, leaving 3 bases unmatched. CDR3 loop: CATKREVYNEQFF. The CDR3 coding sequence is TGTGCCACGAAGCGGGAGGTCTACAATGAGCAGTTCTTC.

This clone was detected a few times. The rearrangement links TRBV9 to TRBJ2-7; the match to TRBD1 covers 8 bases. Trimming removed 4 bases from V and 2 bases from J; junction bases left unmatched: 5. Germline CDR1 is SGDLS and CDR2 is YYNGEE. This CDR3 has 14 amino acids. The CDR3 is CASSPGQAAYEQYF. The CDR3 DNA follows: TGTGCCAGCAGCCCGGGACAGGCAGCCTACGAGCAGTACTTC.

The genes are TRBV19 and TRBJ1-1; D gene unclear. With 7 bases removed from V and 11 bases from J, the gap between germline ends came to 14 bases. The CDR3 extends over 11 amino acids. Germline assignment: CDR1 LNHDA and CDR2 SQIVND (reference sequence). The CDR3 region has the DNA TGTGCCAGTAATTGGGCGTCCAGGGCTTTCTTT. Protein: CASNWASRAFF.

This chain uses TRBV18 with TRBJ2-1, with TRBD2 as a possible D gene (6 bases). The CDR3 is 12 residues long. Germline CDR1 is KGHSH and CDR2 is LQKENI. Trimming took off 6 bases at V and 10 bases at J, with 13 bases between the two ends. The CDR3 loop is CASSQGRWEQFF. The CDR3 DNA follows: TGTGCCAGCTCCCAAGGGAGGTGGGAGCAGTTCTTC.

To note about this clone: This specimen includes other DNA sequences encoding the same CDR3. The genes are TRBV2 and TRBJ2-1; weak D call: TRBD2 (6 bases). The CDR3 extends over 14 amino acids. Germline CDR1 SNHLY, CDR2 FYNNEI. The V end was cut by 6 bases, the J end by 0 bases, with 9 bases between. CDR3 nucleotides: TGTGCCAGCAGCGGGGGTAGCTCCTACAATGAGCAGTTCTTC. Its translation: CASSGGSSYNEQFF.

This chain connects TRBV9 to TRBJ1-2; D is possibly TRBD1 (5 bases). This CDR3 has 13 residues. The germline V gene encodes CDR1 SGDLS and CDR2 YYNGEE. V lost 0 bases, J lost 5 bases, and 8 bases lay in between. The CDR3 DNA reads TGTGCCAGCAGCGTAGGGGGGTTTTATGGCTACACCTTC. Translation gives CASSVGGFYGYTF. The variable domain in full, with the rest retrieved from reference TRBV9 and TRBJ1-2, is DSGVTQTPKHLITATGQRVTLRCSPRSGDLSVYWYQQSLDQGLQFLIQYYNGEERAKGNILERFSAQQFPDLHSELNLSSLELGDSALYFCASSVGGFYGYTFGSGTRLTVV.

The chain combines TRBV28 with TRBJ2-7, with D perhaps given as TRBD1 or TRBD2 (5 bases each). This CDR3 contains 15 residues. Trimming left V 2 bases short and J 5 bases short, with 16 bases between. The germline V gene has CDR1 MDHEN and CDR2 SYDVKM. Here the CDR3 reads CASSLGGYTTHEQYF. DNA for the CDR3: TGTGCCAGCAGTTTAGGGGGTTATACAACCCACGAGCAGTACTTC.

CDR3 in amino acids: CASSSTGKPLSGEQYF. Written as DNA, the CDR3 is TGTGCCAGCAGTTCGACAGGGAAACCATTGTCCGGCGAGCAGTACTTC. The chain links TRBV28 to TRBJ2-7; 7 bases line up with TRBD1. The CDR3 covers 16 residues. Germline CDR1 and CDR2: MDHEN and SYDVKM. V was pared by 4 bases and J by 6 bases, with 15 bases of the junction left unmatched.

The J gene is TRBJ2-7, the V gene TRBV5-6, with a weak D call TRBD2 (5 bases). The V end was cut by 0 bases, the J end by 5 bases, with 9 bases between. This CDR3 has 13 residues. Germline CDR1 reads SGHDT; CDR2 reads YYEEEE. The CDR3 protein is CASSLAGGHEQYF. CDR3 sequence (DNA): TGTGCCAGCAGCTTGGCTGGAGGCCACGAGCAGTACTTC.

This chain connects TRBV4-1 to TRBJ1-6; 10 bases map to TRBD1. With 1 base clipped from V and 6 bases from J, the junction kept 6 bases outside the gene matches. Germline V CDR1 and CDR2: MGHRA, YSYEKL. This CDR3 contains 17 residues. CDR3 protein: CASSQGRQGAPNSPLHF. For the CDR3, the DNA is TGCGCCAGCAGCCAAGGCCGACAGGGGGCGCCTAATTCACCCCTCCACTTT.